This T cell receptor (beta chain) was captured in a study of blood T cell repertoires in COVID-19. Overall study: The United States, Italy and Spain provided the acute and convalescent COVID-19 samples.

Here immunoSEQ multiplex PCR was the method, and the copy in TCRdb shows in-frame clones only, minus some. The sample holds 160,000 or so clones, around 84% seen once. About this clone: The sample contains more than one DNA sequence encoding this CDR3.

Looked up from germline, CDR1 is LNHDA and CDR2 is SQIVND (reference sequence). V gave up 1 base and J gave up 4 bases; unmatched junction bases: 3. This CDR3 has 14 amino acids. The sequence was collected from an elderly woman with acute or convalescent COVID-19. The sequenced sample was peripheral blood. The V gene is TRBV19, the J gene TRBJ2-7, with 8 bases fitting TRBD1. CDR3 in amino acids: CASSIAGGEYEQYF. The CDR3 coding sequence is TGTGCCAGTAGTATAGCAGGGGGCGAGTACGAGCAGTACTTC.